The 29 T cell receptor beta chains below come from one sample, sequenced in a study of T cell responses to AZD1222 COVID-19 vaccine. Only in-frame clones appear in the TCRdb table, and some are missing; sequencing was by immunoSEQ multiplex PCR. The sample has just under 150,000 clones; around 83% are singletons. The material was peripheral blood, obtained 28 days after the second AZD1222 dose. These receptors all come from an adult who received the AZD1222 COVID-19 vaccine.

The chain uses TRBV10-3 and TRBJ1-1, with D hard to call. The CDR3 spans 15 residues. Germline V gives CDR1 ENHRY, CDR2 SYGVKD. V was clipped by 0 bases and J by 0 bases, with 8 bases between them. The CDR3 coding sequence is TGTGCCATCAGTGAGTCGGGCCAGATGAACACTGAAGCTTTCTTT. It yields the protein CAISESGQMNTEAFF.

This CDR3 is CASSLELAGGLSYNEQFF. Written as DNA, the CDR3 is TGTGCCAGCAGCTTAGAACTAGCGGGAGGCCTCTCCTACAATGAGCAGTTCTTC. The V and J genes are TRBV7-2 and TRBJ2-1; 12 nucleotides line up with TRBD2. CDR3 length: 18 residues. The germline CDR1 and CDR2 sequences are SGHTA and FQGNSA. V lost 1 base, J lost 0 bases, and 4 bases stayed unmatched.

The chain recombines TRBV7-2 with TRBJ2-1, with 8 bases that match TRBD1. This CDR3 spans 17 amino acids. CDR1 SGHTA and CDR2 FQGNSA come from the germline V gene. V dropped 3 bases and J dropped 0; count of bases not matched to a gene: 7. The CDR3: CASSFRRTGTSYNEQFF. The CDR3 nucleotides are TGTGCCAGCAGCTTCCGGCGGACAGGGACCTCCTACAATGAGCAGTTCTTC.

The sample holds a few counts of this clone. J is TRBJ2-1 and V is TRBV18, with TRBD2 identical over 9 bases. The CDR3 loop spans 15 amino acids. The V gene end was trimmed by 4 bases and the J gene end by 1 base; junction bases not matched to a gene: 2. Germline lookup yields CDR1 KGHSH and CDR2 LQKENI. Written as DNA, the CDR3 is TGTGCCAGCTCACGGACTAGCGAGTCCTACAATGAGCAGTTCTTC. Translation gives CASSRTSESYNEQFF.

This clone was recorded at least ten times. The gene calls are TRBV7-6 and TRBJ2-7; the match to TRBD1 covers 9 bases. The V segment lost 0 bases and the J segment 3 bases; nucleotides outside the gene matches: 0. The CDR3 totals 14 residues. Germline V gives CDR1 SGHVS, CDR2 FNYEAQ. The CDR3 sequence is CASSLAGQGYEQYF. The DNA of the CDR3 is TGTGCCAGCAGCTTAGCGGGACAGGGCTACGAGCAGTACTTC. Looking up the rest from reference TRBV7-6 and TRBJ2-7 gives the full variable domain: GAGVSQSPRYKVTKRGQDVALRCDPISGHVSLYWYRQALGQGPEFLTYFNYEAQQDKSGLPNDRFSAERPEGSISTLTIQRTEQRDSAMYRCASSLAGQGYEQYFGPGTRLTVT.

The rearrangement joins TRBV12-1 to TRBJ1-1; the D call in the table, TRBD1, was not verified against the DNA. TRBV12-1 is termed a pseudogene. The CDR3 runs 12 residues. The CDR3 DNA reads TGTGCCAGGCAGGGTGAGGTCACTGAAGCTTTCTTT. As protein: CARQGEVTEAFF.

The rearrangement links TRBV30 to TRBJ1-3; D possibly corresponds to TRBD1 (6 bases). The V gene lost 2 bases and the J gene lost 0 bases, with 14 bases spanning the gap. The CDR3 is 16 amino acids. Germline CDR1 and CDR2: GTSNPN and SVGIG (reference sequence). CDR3 in amino acids: CAWSPRQASSGNTIYF. DNA of the CDR3: TGTGCCTGGAGTCCCCGACAGGCTAGCTCTGGAAACACCATATATTTT.

This clone was recorded once. The chain is built from TRBV5-1 and TRBJ1-2, with 7 bases aligning to TRBD1. The CDR3 consists of 13 residues. Trimming took 4 bases from V and 4 from J; bases not matched to a gene: 4. CDR1 and CDR2 (germline): SGHRS, YFSETQ. The CDR3 loop is CASSITGVYGYTF. Written as DNA, the CDR3 is TGCGCCAGCAGCATTACAGGGGTCTATGGCTACACCTTC.

This chain joins TRBV19 and TRBJ1-2; weak D call: TRBD1 (6 bases). This CDR3 contains 14 residues. V lost 6 bases and J 4 bases, leaving 15 bases between the germline ends. The V gene's germline CDR1 is LNHDA and CDR2 SQIVND (reference sequence). The CDR3 coding sequence is TGTGCCAGTAGGAGGACAGAGAGTGGCTATGGCTACACCTTC. Translating it yields CASRRTESGYGYTF.

The rearrangement uses TRBV6-5 and TRBJ1-2; D gene ambiguous. The ends were cut back, 4 bases at V and 5 bases at J, with 14 bases in the middle. This CDR3 spans 14 amino acids. Germline CDR1 and CDR2: MNHEY and SVGAGI. The CDR3: CASSFGLSEYGYTF. DNA of the CDR3: TGTGCCAGCAGTTTTGGACTCTCAGAGTATGGCTACACCTTC.

The chain recombines TRBV3-1 (or the pseudogene TRBV3-2) with TRBJ1-3, with D unclear. The V and J ends lost 2 bases and 0 bases respectively, with 5 bases between them. The CDR3 consists of 14 residues. Germline-derived CDR1 and CDR2 are LGHDT and YNNKEL (reference sequence). Here the CDR3 DNA reads TGTGCCAGCAGCCAAATGGACTCTGGAAACACCATATATTTT. Residues: CASSQMDSGNTIYF.

This chain joins TRBV12-3 or TRBV12-4 and TRBJ1-5; D gene ambiguous. This CDR3 spans 12 amino acids. V lost 3 bases and J lost 1, with 1 base in between. The CDR3 loop reads CASSFSNQPQHF. CDR3 bases: TGTGCCAGCAGTTTCAGCAATCAGCCCCAGCATTTT.

This clone was detected once. This rearrangement joins TRBV28 to TRBJ1-5; no clear D gene. The ends were cut back, 2 bases at V and 5 bases at J, with 1 base in the middle. The germline V gene has CDR1 MDHEN and CDR2 SYDVKM. The CDR3 contains 11 residues. As DNA, the CDR3 is TGTGCCAGCAGTTTAGATCAGCCCCAGCATTTT. Translated: CASSLDQPQHF.

The CDR3 is CASSRPTGGDSPLHF. In DNA, the CDR3 is TGTGCCAGCTCGCGTCCGACAGGGGGGGATTCACCCCTCCACTTT. The chain has TRBV18 and TRBJ1-6, with TRBD1 matching 9 bases. The V segment lost 6 bases and the J segment 8 bases; nucleotides outside the gene matches: 8. The CDR3 consists of 15 residues. CDR1 is KGHSH, CDR2 LQKENI, per germline.

This chain uses TRBV5-1 with TRBJ2-5; D is ambiguous. The CDR3 runs to 13 residues. Trimming stripped 0 bases from V and 3 bases from J, with 6 bases between. Germline loops: CDR1 SGHRS, CDR2 YFSETQ. The CDR3 is CASSLAAEETQYF. CDR3 coding DNA: TGCGCCAGCAGCTTGGCGGCTGAAGAGACCCAGTACTTC.

The rearrangement joins TRBV3-1 (or the pseudogene TRBV3-2) to TRBJ1-1, with no clear D. This CDR3 spans 14 amino acids. The germline V and J ends were trimmed by 1 base and 0 bases, with 6 bases remaining between them. The germline V gene encodes CDR1 LGHDT and CDR2 YNNKEL (reference sequence). The DNA of the CDR3 is TGTGCCAGCAGCCAAGGTCAGCTGAACACTGAAGCTTTCTTT. Translated: CASSQGQLNTEAFF.

This clone has only one observation. This chain links TRBV19 with TRBJ1-4; D call uncertain. The germline V and J ends were trimmed by 8 bases and 4 bases, with 14 bases remaining between them. Per germline, CDR1 LNHDA and CDR2 SQIVND (reference sequence). CDR3 length equals 14 residues. CDR3 sequence (DNA): TGTGCCAGTCGAACGGACGGAGTTAATGAAAAACTGTTTTTT. It yields the protein CASRTDGVNEKLFF.

The chain employs TRBV7-9 and TRBJ2-7; D unclear. The CDR3 loop spans 13 amino acids. V was shortened by 4 bases and J by 3 bases, with 10 bases between the two germline ends. Germline values: CDR1 SEHNR, CDR2 FQNEAQ (reference sequence). The CDR3 sequence: CASSSGRYYEQYF. The CDR3 DNA reads TGTGCCAGCAGCTCCGGACGTTACTACGAGCAGTACTTC. Based on the CDR3 plus reference TRBV7-9 and TRBJ2-7, the full variable domain is DTGVSQNPRHKITKRGQNVTFRCDPISEHNRLYWYRQTLGQGPEFLTYFQNEAQLEKSRLLSDRFSAERPKGSFSTLEIQRTEQGDSAMYLCASSSGRYYEQYFGPGTRLTVT.

DNA of the CDR3: TGTGCCAGTAGTACCCACCGGGACAGTAATTCACCCCTCCACTTT. Translating it yields CASSTHRDSNSPLHF. The rearrangement links TRBV19 to TRBJ1-6; 7 bases are a match to TRBD1. CDR3 length: 15 residues. Germline V gene lookup returns CDR1 LNHDA and CDR2 SQIVND (reference sequence). Unmatched junction bases numbered 6, after V lost 4 bases and J lost 6 bases. Full variable domain (outside the CDR3, taken from reference TRBV19 and TRBJ1-6): DGGITQSPKYLFRKEGQNVTLSCEQNLNHDAMYWYRQDPGQGLRLIYYSQIVNDFQKGDIAEGYSVSREKKESFPLTVTSAQKNPTAFYLCASSTHRDSNSPLHFGNGTRLTVT.

The chain couples TRBV12-3 or TRBV12-4 to TRBJ2-7, with D possibly matching TRBD1 (6 bases). This CDR3 spans 13 amino acids. The V and J ends lost 6 bases and 3 bases respectively, with 12 bases between them. CDR3 in DNA: TGTGCCAGCAGCCCCGGACAGATCTACGAGCAGTACTTC. Residues: CASSPGQIYEQYF.

This clone appeared a single time. The rearrangement joins TRBV12-3 or TRBV12-4 to TRBJ1-1; no clear D gene. There are 12 residues in the CDR3. Trimming cost V 6 bases and J 1 base, with 6 bases left between them. CDR3: CASRQTNTEAFF. The DNA for the CDR3 is TGTGCCAGCAGACAAACGAACACTGAAGCTTTCTTT.

The CDR3 DNA reads TGTGCCAGCAGCCGACAGGACTATAATTCACCCCTCCACTTT. It translates to CASSRQDYNSPLHF. The gene calls are TRBV3-1 (or the pseudogene TRBV3-2) and TRBJ1-6; weak D call: TRBD1 (6 bases). Deletions cut 4 bases from V and 3 bases from J, with 7 bases between. The CDR3 loop spans 14 amino acids. Germline V gene lookup returns CDR1 LGHDT and CDR2 YNNKEL (reference sequence).

This clone was picked up one time. The chain carries TRBV7-6 and TRBJ1-1; D call uncertain. CDR3 size: 13 residues. Germline lookup yields CDR1 SGHVS and CDR2 FNYEAQ. Deletions cut 5 bases from V and 3 bases from J, with 10 bases between. The CDR3 DNA reads TGTGCCAGCAGCCTAAACAGAGACACTGAAGCTTTCTTT. This sequence encodes CASSLNRDTEAFF.

V and J are TRBV13 and TRBJ1-3; D is uncertain. The germline V gene has CDR1 PRHDT and CDR2 FYEKMQ (reference sequence). The CDR3 loop spans 16 amino acids. Trimming took 5 bases from V and 0 from J, leaving 14 bases between them. The CDR3 DNA is TGTGCCAGCAGCCTTTTCCCCTCTCTCTCTGGAAACACCATATATTTT. Amino acid sequence: CASSLFPSLSGNTIYF.

The chain recombines TRBV7-6 with TRBJ2-3; 11 nucleotides line up with TRBD2. CDR3 length: 15 amino acids. V was clipped by 2 bases and J by 6 bases; unmatched bases: 4. Germline V CDR1 and CDR2: SGHVS, FNYEAQ. CDR3 DNA sequence: TGTGCCAGCAGCTTACAGACTAGCGGGATTGATACGCAGTATTTT. As protein: CASSLQTSGIDTQYF.

The gene calls are TRBV7-9 and TRBJ2-3, with D perhaps given as TRBD1 or TRBD2 (5 bases each). Germline V gene lookup returns CDR1 SEHNR and CDR2 FQNEAQ (reference sequence). The V end lost 5 bases, the J end lost 2 bases, and 17 bases lay between the germline ends. This CDR3 comprises 16 residues. The CDR3: CASSHGTTHSTDTQYF. The CDR3 DNA reads as TGTGCCAGCAGCCACGGGACCACCCATTCCACAGATACGCAGTATTTT.

The rearrangement uses TRBV9 and TRBJ2-7; no firm D call. The germline gives CDR1 SGDLS, CDR2 YYNGEE. Between the trimmed V and J ends, which lost 0 bases and 4 bases, there was a span of 17 bases. CDR3 length: 16 amino acids. CDR3 nucleotides: TGTGCCAGCAGCGTAGGTGTAGGCAGAAGGCTGTACGAGCAGTACTTC. This sequence encodes CASSVGVGRRLYEQYF.

The chain joins TRBV15 to TRBJ1-1; tentatively, D is TRBD1 (5 bases). Germline assignment: CDR1 LNHNV and CDR2 YYDKDF (reference sequence). V shed 3 bases and J shed 1 base, with 9 bases lying between them. The CDR3 consists of 14 residues. CDR3 sequence reads: CATSRGGTNTEAFF. The CDR3 nucleotides read TGTGCCACCAGCAGGGGAGGGACGAACACTGAAGCTTTCTTT.

This sequence joins TRBV18 and TRBJ2-5; a possible D gene is TRBD1 (6 bases). Looked up from germline, CDR1 is KGHSH and CDR2 is LQKENI. Trimming removed 1 base from V and 7 bases from J, with 10 bases in between. This CDR3 has 13 residues. CDR3 residues: CASSPRQEPTQYF. The CDR3 DNA reads TGTGCCAGCTCACCACGACAGGAGCCGACCCAGTACTTC.